These T cell receptor beta chains were read from a single sample in a study of blood T cell repertoires in COVID-19. Produced via immunoSEQ multiplex PCR; TCRdb's table is partial and in-frame only. The table lists approximately 200,000 clones, around 90% of them singletons. The source material was PBMCs or T cells enriched from blood (not recorded which). These receptors were obtained from a man aged 25 to 45 in a cohort exposed to, infected with or recovered from COVID-19 (not recorded which). CDR3s include the opening cysteine and the closing phenylalanine or tryptophan. A D gene is named only where the DNA matches it firmly. Not every row has a clone size; where given, it reads once, few, many or a size class.

>TRBV25-1|-|TRBJ2-3|-
CASSEPTGPSTDTQYF
TGTGCCAGCAGTGAACCTACAGGGCCTTCCACAGATACGCAGTATTTT
>TRBV4-2|-|TRBJ1-2|few
CASSQGVETVAFYGYTF
TGTGCCAGCAGCCAAGGGGTTGAGACAGTTGCTTTCTATGGCTACACCTTC
>TRBV27|-|TRBJ1-4|-
CASSPQGLVEKLFF
TGTGCCAGCAGTCCCCAGGGGCTGGTTGAAAAACTGTTTTTT
>TRBV29-1|-|TRBJ2-7|-
CSVVSRGPEQYF
TGCAGCGTTGTCTCCAGGGGACCTGAGCAGTACTTC
>TRBV9|TRBD1|TRBJ2-3|-
CASSFTTTGGTDTQYF
TGTGCCAGCAGCTTTACTACCACAGGGGGCACAGATACGCAGTATTTT
>TRBV2|-|TRBJ1-2|-
CASSDTGRGYGYTF
TGTGCCAGCAGTGATACCGGGAGGGGCTATGGCTACACCTTC
>TRBV7-3|-|TRBJ2-5|-
CASSPQGRRATQYF
TGTGCCAGCAGCCCACAGGGTCGCAGGGCGACCCAGTACTTC
>TRBV28|TRBD2|TRBJ2-7|-
CASTVSTAGSNEQYF
TGTGCCAGCACTGTCTCTACAGCGGGAAGCAACGAGCAGTACTTC
>TRBV27|-|TRBJ1-1|-
CASRSPGQLNTEAFF
TGTGCCAGCAGATCCCCCGGACAGCTAAACACTGAAGCTTTCTTT
>TRBV10-3|-|TRBJ1-1|-
CAISEGTGPNTEAFF
TGTGCCATCAGTGAGGGCACAGGGCCGAACACTGAAGCTTTCTTT
>TRBV2|TRBD1|TRBJ1-4|-
CASTAGTGPPTNEKLFF
TGTGCCAGCACCGCGGGGACAGGGCCCCCAACTAATGAAAAACTGTTTTTT
>TRBV18|-|TRBJ2-2|-
CASSPPARNGELFF
TGTGCCAGCTCACCACCGGCTAGAAACGGGGAGCTGTTTTTT
>TRBV5-1|-|TRBJ2-3|-
CASSKNGQPASTDTQYF
TGCGCCAGCAGCAAAAACGGACAACCCGCTAGCACAGATACGCAGTATTTT
>TRBV7-2|TRBD1|TRBJ1-3|-
CASSSGTGYGNTIYF
TGTGCCAGCAGCTCCGGGACAGGGTACGGAAACACCATATATTTT
>TRBV11-2|TRBD1|TRBJ2-2|-
CASSGTGNTGELFF
TGTGCCAGCAGCGGGACAGGGAACACCGGGGAGCTGTTTTTT
>TRBV18|-|TRBJ1-1|-
CASSPPTVNTEAFF
TGTGCCAGCTCACCACCCACAGTCAACACTGAAGCTTTCTTT